This TCR beta chain derives from a study of cytomegalovirus exposure and HLA in healthy donors. Broader study findings: CMV antigen specificity of three CMV-associated chains was confirmed in vitro. Trimming of TCR beta V- and J-genes showed a link, identified in a later analysis, to a missense DCLRE1C variant. In a later analysis, common viral pathogens appeared linked to several of the most significant clusters.

CDR3 size: 11 residues. CDR1 and CDR2 from the germline V gene are MNHEY and SVGAGI. Trimming left V 4 bases short and J 5 bases short, with 5 bases between. As for this clone: Its antigen is unidentified.

Both 60 Vbeta primers and 13 Jbeta primers went into the PCR. Repertoires were generated with immunoSEQ multiplex PCR, while TCRdb's copy carries only in-frame clones and drops some. The table lists roughly 200,000 clones, over 70% of them singletons, with around 2.9% in the top ten. The sequence came from a woman aged 55-70 years in good health and CMV-seropositive. The chain joins TRBV6-5 to TRBJ2-5; perhaps TRBD1 as D (5 bases). The sample consisted of PBMCs. CDR3 nucleotides: TGTGCCAGCAGTTGGGGCGAGACCCAGTACTTC. It specifies CASSWGETQYF.